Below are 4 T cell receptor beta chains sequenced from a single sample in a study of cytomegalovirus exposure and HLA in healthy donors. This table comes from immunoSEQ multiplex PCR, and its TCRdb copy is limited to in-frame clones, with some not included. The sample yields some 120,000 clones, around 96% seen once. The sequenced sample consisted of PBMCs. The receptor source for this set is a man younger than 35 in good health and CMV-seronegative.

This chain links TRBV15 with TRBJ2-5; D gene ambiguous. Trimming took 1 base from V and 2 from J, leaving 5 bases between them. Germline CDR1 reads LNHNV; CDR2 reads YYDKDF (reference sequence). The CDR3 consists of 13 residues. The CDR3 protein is CATSRGRQETQYF. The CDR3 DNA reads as TGTGCCACCAGCAGAGGCAGACAAGAGACCCAGTACTTC.

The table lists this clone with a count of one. The CDR3 loop is CASSPTGQGYTGELFF. The DNA of the CDR3 is TGTGCCAGCTCACCGACGGGACAGGGGTACACCGGGGAGCTGTTTTTT. The gene calls are TRBV18 and TRBJ2-2; 10 nucleotides align to TRBD1. CDR1 and CDR2 from the germline V gene are KGHSH and LQKENI. J lost 3 bases, V lost 3 bases, and 4 bases had no gene match. This CDR3 region has 16 residues.

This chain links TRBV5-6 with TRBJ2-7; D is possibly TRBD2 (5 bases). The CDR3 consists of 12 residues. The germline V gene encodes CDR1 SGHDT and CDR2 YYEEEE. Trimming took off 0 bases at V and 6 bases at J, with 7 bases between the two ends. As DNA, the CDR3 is TGTGCCAGCAGCTTGGGGGGAGTCGAGCAGTACTTC. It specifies CASSLGGVEQYF.

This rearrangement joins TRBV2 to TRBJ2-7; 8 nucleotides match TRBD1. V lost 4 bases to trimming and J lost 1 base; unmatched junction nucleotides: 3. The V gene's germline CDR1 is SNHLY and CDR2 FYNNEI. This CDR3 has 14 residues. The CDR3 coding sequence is TGTGCCAGCAGTGGCCGGACAGGGTCCTACGAGCAGTACTTC. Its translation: CASSGRTGSYEQYF.